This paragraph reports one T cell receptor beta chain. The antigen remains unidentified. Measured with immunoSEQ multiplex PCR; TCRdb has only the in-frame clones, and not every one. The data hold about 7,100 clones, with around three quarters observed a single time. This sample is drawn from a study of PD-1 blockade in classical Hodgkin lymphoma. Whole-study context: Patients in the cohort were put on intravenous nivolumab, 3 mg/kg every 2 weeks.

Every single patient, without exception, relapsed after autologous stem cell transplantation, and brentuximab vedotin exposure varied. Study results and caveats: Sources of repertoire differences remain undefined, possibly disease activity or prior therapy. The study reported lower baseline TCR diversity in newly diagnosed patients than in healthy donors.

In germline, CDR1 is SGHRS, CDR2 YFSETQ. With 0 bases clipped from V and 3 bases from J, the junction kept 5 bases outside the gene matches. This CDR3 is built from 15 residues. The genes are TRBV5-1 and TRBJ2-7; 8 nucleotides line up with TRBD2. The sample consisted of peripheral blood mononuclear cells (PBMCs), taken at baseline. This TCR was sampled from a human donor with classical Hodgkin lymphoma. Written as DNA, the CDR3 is TGCGCCAGCAGCTTGGTGGTCGGGGGGGACTACGAGCAGTACTTC. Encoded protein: CASSLVVGGDYEQYF.